One and the same sample provided the 7 T cell receptor beta chains below, sequenced in a study of beta chain features in type 1 diabetes. Every isolated RNA sample was fully reverse transcribed, so sequencing captured expressed TCRB transcripts. The assay was immunoSEQ multiplex PCR, and TCRdb's table has in-frame clones only and misses some. The data show 120,000 or so clones, around 16% seen once. Study-level findings and limits: Within each of all four CD4+ subsets, Type 1 diabetes patients had TCRB CDR3s that were moderately but significantly shorter.

Their recognized antigens are unknown. What was sequenced was central memory CD4+ T cells from blood. The source of these receptors is a man younger than 35 with type 1 diabetes.

This clone has only a few counts. The chain couples TRBV7-2 to TRBJ2-5; perhaps TRBD2 as D (6 bases). The CDR3 runs 15 residues. Looked up from germline, CDR1 is SGHTA and CDR2 is FQGNSA. V was cut by 5 bases and J by 0 bases, with 13 bases left in between. CDR3 coding DNA: TGTGCCAGCAGCACCCCTAGCGCCTACCAAGAGACCCAGTACTTC. It is translated as CASSTPSAYQETQYF.

This clone turned up a few times. The chain couples TRBV18 to TRBJ1-2; D is ambiguous. V was shortened by 0 bases and J by 5 bases, with 10 bases between the two germline ends. Germline V gene sequence: CDR1 KGHSH, CDR2 LQKENI. This CDR3 contains 14 residues. The CDR3 spells CASSPPSAPYGYTF. In nucleotides, the CDR3 is TGTGCCAGCTCACCACCGTCGGCGCCGTATGGCTACACCTTC.

Concerning this clone itself: Different DNA sequences within this sample yield the same CDR3. The genes are TRBV5-4 and TRBJ2-3, with TRBD2 identical over 8 bases. V lost 5 bases, J lost 6 bases, and 2 bases stayed unmatched. Per germline, CDR1 SGHNT and CDR2 YYREEE (reference sequence). The CDR3 is 12 amino acids. Here the CDR3 reads CASSRGGDTQYF. The CDR3 DNA reads TGTGCCAGCAGTCGCGGGGGGGATACGCAGTATTTT.

V gene TRBV27 combines with J gene TRBJ2-3; a possible D gene is TRBD1 (5 bases). Trimming cost V 2 bases and J 2 bases, with 11 bases left between them. This CDR3 has 15 amino acids. Germline CDR1 MNHEY, CDR2 SMNVEV (reference sequence). In nucleotides, the CDR3 is TGTGCCAGCAGTTTAGGGGCAGGATTCACAGATACGCAGTATTTT. Encoded protein: CASSLGAGFTDTQYF.

The J gene is TRBJ2-7, the V gene TRBV6-1; a weak D match, TRBD2 (6 bases). CDR1 is MNHNS, CDR2 SASEGT, per germline. V gave up 1 base and J gave up 2 bases, with 12 bases separating them. There are 15 residues in the CDR3. The CDR3 spells CASSEVGSGAYEQYF. The CDR3, as DNA: TGTGCCAGCAGTGAAGTGGGTAGCGGAGCCTACGAGCAGTACTTC.

In this sample, this clone turned up many times. J is TRBJ2-5 and V is TRBV2, with TRBD2 matching 10 bases. The junction had 8 bases not matched to a gene; V was cut back by 3 bases and J by 4 bases. The CDR3 spans 16 residues. From germline, CDR1 is SNHLY and CDR2 FYNNEI. CDR3 nucleotides: TGTGCCAGCAGTGATAGCGGGAGGTTGAGTGGAGAGACCCAGTACTTC. This translates into CASSDSGRLSGETQYF.

This clone was observed a few times. This chain connects TRBV4-2 to TRBJ2-1; no firm D call. The CDR3 extends over 17 amino acids. Per the germline V gene, CDR1 is LGHNA and CDR2 is YNFKEQ. The germline V and J ends were trimmed by 0 bases and 0 bases, with 12 bases remaining between them. DNA for the CDR3: TGTGCCAGCAGCCAAGAACCGCGAGCTAGCTCCTACAATGAGCAGTTCTTC. Translated, it gives CASSQEPRASSYNEQFF.